These 10 T cell receptor beta chains came from one sample sequenced in a study of regulatory T cells in long-lasting Graves disease. For TCR beta, libraries came from iRepertoire HTBI primers and Arm-PCR of CDR3 regions. From the multiplex PCR reads, TCRdb called clonotypes with MiXCR, one entry per CDR3 protein. The sample carries 500,000 to 700,000 distinct CDR3 sequences, around 30% recorded once. Described time point: persistent/refractory GD, antithyroid drugs over 5 years with positive TRAb. With RNA extracted from PBMCs as input, the TCR library was made. The starting material was peripheral blood mononuclear cells (PBMCs), obtained when the disease was refractory, from a patient treated with antithyroid drugs. The receptor source for this set is a female donor with Graves disease.

The chain combines TRBV6-1 with TRBJ1-2; D unclear. CDR1 MNHNS and CDR2 SASEGT come from the germline V gene. There are 12 residues in the CDR3. Trimming stripped 7 bases from V and 8 bases from J, with 14 bases between. CDR3 DNA: TGTGCCAGCACTCGGCGGTCGGGGGGCTACACCTTC. It codes for CASTRRSGGYTF.

The chain uses TRBV12-3 or TRBV12-4 and TRBJ1-2; 7 bases line up with TRBD1. Trimming removed 11 bases from V and 2 bases from J; junction bases left unmatched: 11. The CDR3 loop spans 14 amino acids. This chain's CDR3 is CAVWGTGVNYGYTF. CDR3 DNA sequence: TGTGCCGTCTGGGGAACAGGGGTAAACTATGGCTACACCTTC.

This clonotype was counted only a few times. The chain couples TRBV5-4 to TRBJ2-7; 11 bases fit TRBD1. This CDR3 is 15 amino acids long. V gave up 4 bases and J gave up 6 bases; unmatched junction bases: 9. Germline CDR1 and CDR2: SGHNT and YYREEE (reference sequence). The DNA for the CDR3 is TGTGCCAGCAGCCCCCCCGGGACAGGGGGATTCGAGCAGTACTTC. It encodes CASSPPGTGGFEQYF.

This clonotype was counted only a few times. The chain joins TRBV18 to TRBJ2-7, with D unresolved. The V and J ends lost 0 bases and 5 bases respectively, with 8 bases between them. This CDR3 spans 13 amino acids. Germline CDR1 and CDR2: KGHSH and LQKENI. The chain's CDR3 is CASSPPIVNEQYF. CDR3 sequence (DNA): TGTGCCAGCTCACCACCGATCGTTAACGAGCAGTACTTC.

The chain joins TRBV15 to TRBJ2-7; maybe TRBD2 (5 bases). Germline CDR1 reads LNHNV; CDR2 reads YYDKDF (reference sequence). V lost 2 bases to trimming and J lost 3 bases, with 8 bases between them. The CDR3 spans 13 residues. The CDR3 DNA reads TGTGCCACCAGCAGATTAGCGTTCTACGAGCAGTACTTC. It specifies CATSRLAFYEQYF.

This clonotype was observed at least ten times. The V gene is TRBV28, the J gene TRBJ2-5; the D is unclear. From germline, CDR1 is MDHEN and CDR2 SYDVKM. With 3 bases removed from V and 2 bases from J, the gap between germline ends came to 19 bases. This CDR3 is 17 amino acids long. The CDR3 nucleotides read TGTGCCAGCAGTTTTCTACCCCCACAAGAGAGACAAGAGACCCAGTACTTC. Residues: CASSFLPPQERQETQYF.

This chain joins TRBV9 and TRBJ1-1; unclear D gene. This CDR3 has 13 residues. Germline CDR1 reads SGDLS; CDR2 reads YYNGEE. V was trimmed by 0 bases and J by 6 bases, leaving 9 bases between them. This CDR3 reads CASSVVLGSEAFF. CDR3 coding DNA: TGTGCCAGCAGCGTAGTTCTGGGGTCTGAAGCTTTCTTT.

V is TRBV25-1 and J is TRBJ1-4, with no clear D. This CDR3 has 14 amino acids. Germline loops: CDR1 MGHDK, CDR2 SYGVNS. Trimming left V 1 base short and J 4 bases short, with 7 bases between. The CDR3 DNA reads as TGTGCCAGCAGTGAATCAAGGCATAATGAAAAACTGTTTTTT. Translation gives CASSESRHNEKLFF. The whole variable domain, filled in from reference TRBV25-1 and TRBJ1-4, reads EADIYQTPRYLVIGTGKKITLECSQTMGHDKMYWYQQDPGMELHLIHYSYGVNSTEKGDLSSESTVSRIRTEHFPLTLESARPSHTSQYLCASSESRHNEKLFFGSGTQLSVL.

There are a few counts of this clonotype. The chain carries TRBV30 and TRBJ1-2, with 7 positions matching TRBD1. CDR3 length: 12 residues. Per the germline V gene, CDR1 is GTSNPN and CDR2 is SVGIG (reference sequence). The V segment lost 4 bases and the J segment 7 bases; nucleotides outside the gene matches: 6. For the CDR3, the DNA is TGTGCCTGGACCGGGACAGTAGGTGGCTACACCTTC. Residues: CAWTGTVGGYTF.

This clonotype was recorded a few times. The gene calls are TRBV20-1 and TRBJ1-1; D gene ambiguous. The length of the CDR3 is 12 residues. V dropped 6 bases and J dropped 9 bases, with 17 bases sitting between them. Per the germline V gene, CDR1 is DFQATT and CDR2 is SNEGSKA (reference sequence). The CDR3 DNA is TGCAGTGCGACCCCAGCGTCGGTGAAAGCTTTCTTT. Translating it yields CSATPASVKAFF.